This TCR beta chain was recorded in a study of memory CD4+ T cells and cytomegalovirus serostatus. The overall study: Of the healthy Belgian adults, fewer than 10 were CMV seropositive and 20 to 30 seronegative.

Single viable CD3+CD4+CD8-CD45RO+ cells were sorted as the memory CD4+ T cells. Total CD4+ T cells were enriched by CD4 positive selection. Using immunoSEQ multiplex PCR, the repertoire was profiled, and TCRdb retains in-frame clones only, with some absent. The sample has 50,000 or so clones; 83% are singletons. This CDR3 comprises 15 residues. Per the germline V gene, CDR1 is MNHNY and CDR2 is SVGAGI (reference sequence). Deletions cut 5 bases from V and 0 bases from J, with 11 bases between. The chain employs TRBV6-6 and TRBJ2-1; a weak D match, TRBD1 (6 bases). The clonotype was recovered from an adult in good health and CMV-seropositive. Material for sequencing was memory CD4+ T cells from blood. In DNA, the CDR3 is TGTGCCAGCAGTGAGACAGGCGGCTCCTACAATGAGCAGTTCTTC. It yields the protein CASSETGGSYNEQFF.